The T cell receptor (beta chain) described here comes from a study of kidney transplant recipient with SARS-CoV-2 infection. Germline CDR1 and CDR2: WNHNN and SYGVQD (reference sequence). CDR3 length: 17 residues. With respect to this clonotype: A much larger clonotype is one base distant, so this may be a read error.

TCRdb reprocessed the reads with MiXCR, giving one entry per CDR3 protein. Of 200,000 to 250,000 distinct CDR3 sequences in the sample, 25% to 35% were seen once. The J gene is TRBJ1-2, the V gene TRBV10-1; D gene unclear. The receptor comes from a male patient aged 30 to 39 who had COVID-19 and was a kidney transplant recipient. Some of the T cells may derive from the graft donor. The specimen comprised a blood sample, sampled at baseline and between days 110 and 120 from a kidney transplant recipient. In DNA, the CDR3 is TGCACCAGCAGTCAAGTAGGAAGATCGCGAAAGACCTATGGCTACACCTTC. Translation gives CTSSQVGRSRKTYGYTF.